This is a list of T cell receptor beta chains from one sample in a study of blood T cell repertoires in COVID-19. Profiled with immunoSEQ multiplex PCR; TCRdb holds only in-frame clones, not every one. The sample has more than 250,000 clones, roughly nine tenths seen once. What was sequenced was PBMCs or T cells enriched from blood (not recorded which). The receptors were sampled from a woman younger than 45 who had recovered from COVID-19. CDR3s include the opening cysteine and the closing phenylalanine or tryptophan. The D gene is left open where the match is weak. Some rows have no size entry. The others give once, few or many, or a class for an expanded clone.

d_call j_call clone_size v_call cdr3_aa cdr3_nt
. TRBJ2-1 . TRBV7-8 CASSSDRGNEQFF TGTGCCAGCAGCTCAGATCGGGGAAATGAGCAGTTCTTC
. TRBJ2-1 . TRBV7-7 CASSKGLLSLDEQFF TGTGCTAGCAGCAAGGGACTCCTGTCTTTGGATGAGCAGTTCTTC
TRBD1 TRBJ2-3 . TRBV7-2 CASSLGLDRGFTDTQYF TGTGCCAGCAGCTTAGGTTTGGACAGGGGCTTCACAGATACGCAGTATTTT
. TRBJ2-7 . TRBV9 CASSPRGESYEQYF TGTGCCAGCAGCCCAAGGGGTGAATCCTACGAGCAGTACTTC
. TRBJ1-2 . TRBV28 CATRLNYGYTF TGTGCCACCCGACTAAACTATGGCTACACCTTC
TRBD2 TRBJ2-1 . TRBV6-5 CASTKRGGRDNEQFF TGTGCCAGCACCAAACGGGGGGGAAGGGACAATGAGCAGTTCTTC
TRBD1 TRBJ2-7 . TRBV15 CATSRDRAVHEQYF TGTGCCACCAGCAGGGACAGGGCAGTCCACGAGCAGTACTTC
. TRBJ1-1 . TRBV4-1 CASSPTGSTEAFF TGCGCCAGCAGCCCTACAGGATCCACTGAAGCTTTCTTT
. TRBJ1-1 . TRBV12-3/TRBV12-4 CASSFRDEAFF TGTGCCAGCAGTTTTCGGGATGAAGCTTTCTTT
TRBD2 TRBJ2-7 . TRBV28 CASSLLAGGSFEQYF TGTGCCAGCAGCCTACTAGCGGGGGGAAGTTTTGAGCAGTACTTC
TRBD1 TRBJ2-3 . TRBV5-4 CASRAGGLDTQYF TGTGCCAGCAGGGCAGGGGGCTTGGATACGCAGTATTTT
TRBD1 TRBJ1-5 . TRBV24-1 CATSETGGNQPQHF TGTGCCACCAGTGAGACAGGGGGCAATCAGCCCCAGCATTTT
TRBD2 TRBJ2-1 . TRBV11-3 CASSLGVGRELIEQFF TGTGCCAGCAGCCTTGGAGTAGGGCGGGAGTTGATTGAGCAGTTCTTC
TRBD1 TRBJ1-5 . TRBV4-1 CASSQIYRGISQPQHF TGCGCCAGCAGCCAAATTTACAGGGGTATTAGTCAGCCCCAGCATTTT
. TRBJ2-7 . TRBV25-1 CASSDGPYEQYF TGTGCCAGCAGTGATGGCCCCTACGAGCAGTACTTC
. TRBJ2-7 . TRBV10-2 CASSDYWTVEQYF TGCGCCAGCAGTGACTACTGGACAGTCGAGCAGTACTTC
. TRBJ2-1 . TRBV30 CAWSRGITYNEQFF TGTGCCTGGAGTCGGGGGATTACCTACAATGAGCAGTTCTTC
TRBD1 TRBJ1-2 few TRBV11-1 CASSLTTRQGGYGYTF TGTGCCAGCAGCCTAACTACCCGACAGGGTGGCTATGGCTACACCTTC
TRBD1 TRBJ2-1 . TRBV12-5 CASGMDRAYQFF TGTGCTAGTGGAATGGACAGGGCCTATCAGTTCTTC
. TRBJ2-7 . TRBV5-1 CASSWDGRRQGAYEQYF TGCGCCAGCAGCTGGGATGGGAGGAGGCAGGGGGCCTACGAGCAGTACTTC
. TRBJ2-3 . TRBV10-3 CAISEKGVSTDTQYF TGTGCCATCAGTGAAAAGGGGGTGAGCACAGATACGCAGTATTTT
TRBD2 TRBJ2-1 . TRBV7-9 CASTKTSGVYNEQFF TGTGCCAGCACCAAAACTAGCGGGGTTTACAATGAGCAGTTCTTC
. TRBJ2-1 . TRBV6-5 CASSYSSGNEQFF TGTGCCAGCAGTTACTCGAGCGGGAATGAGCAGTTCTTC
TRBD1 TRBJ1-6 . TRBV27 CASSYRGYNSPLHF TGTGCCAGCAGTTACAGGGGCTATAATTCACCCCTCCACTTT
. TRBJ2-5 . TRBV7-9 CASSLSSVLGETQYF TGTGCCAGCAGCTTGTCTAGCGTCTTAGGAGAGACCCAGTACTTC
TRBD2 TRBJ2-7 . TRBV28 CASISGGDPYEQYF TGTGCCAGCATCAGCGGGGGGGACCCCTACGAGCAGTACTTC
. TRBJ1-2 . TRBV5-5 CASSLASGGRGYTF TGTGCCAGCAGCTTGGCGTCCGGGGGGCGCGGCTACACCTTC
. TRBJ2-5 . TRBV18 CASSPASRAARLRTQYF TGTGCCAGCTCACCAGCCTCCCGAGCGGCCAGACTCAGGACCCAGTACTTC
TRBD1 TRBJ1-6 few TRBV5-5 CASSLVQGEGSPLHF TGTGCCAGCAGCTTGGTCCAGGGGGAAGGGTCACCCCTCCACTTT
. TRBJ2-2 . TRBV5-5 CASSLRSWRPGELFF TGTGCCAGCAGCTTGAGATCATGGAGGCCCGGGGAGCTGTTTTTT